One and the same sample provided the 11 T cell receptor beta chains below, sequenced in a study of blood T cell repertoires in COVID-19 (TCRdb year 2020). The library was built by means of the immunoSEQ multiplex PCR assay. The immuneACCESS repertoire file appears here via TCRdb, limited to in-frame rearrangements. These files lack a portion of the clones; in checked studies, under half of the deficit traces to unresolved V genes, and the cause of the others is not known. The sample data list 65,000 to 70,000 clones, and more than 70% of these were observed just once. The ten top clones hold 47% of the sample. Sequencing was done on a sample of peripheral blood. Every receptor here comes from a human donor in a cohort sampled during active COVID-19.

The table lists this clone with a count of one. The chain couples TRBV2 to TRBJ2-3; 10 bases agree with TRBD2. Germline trimming cut 5 bases from V and 5 bases from J; bases unmatched to any gene: 10. The germline V gene encodes CDR1 SNHLY and CDR2 FYNNEI. The CDR3 length is 16 residues. The CDR3 sequence is CASSPEAGGPGDTQYF. In DNA form, the CDR3 reads TGTGCCAGCAGTCCAGAAGCGGGAGGGCCGGGAGATACGCAGTATTTT.

J is TRBJ1-6 and V is TRBV2; 8 bases align to TRBD1. Germline CDR1 and CDR2: SNHLY and FYNNEI. V was pared by 7 bases and J by 13 bases, with 9 bases of the junction left unmatched. The CDR3 extends over 13 amino acids. The CDR3 sequence is CASNEDRARPLHF. The CDR3, as DNA: TGTGCCAGCAATGAGGACAGGGCGCGCCCCCTCCACTTT.

The rearrangement links TRBV19 to TRBJ2-7; TRBD2 matches 11 bases. V shed 3 bases, J shed 4 bases, and the junction held 5 bases outside the gene matches. Germline CDR1 reads LNHDA; CDR2 reads SQIVND (reference sequence). This CDR3 is built from 15 residues. As DNA, the CDR3 is TGTGCCAGTAGTATCACTAGCGGGAGTAATTACGAGCAGTACTTC. It is translated as CASSITSGSNYEQYF.

This sequence joins TRBV29-1 and TRBJ1-2, with D perhaps matching TRBD1 (5 bases). The V gene lost 2 bases and the J gene lost 0 bases, with 10 bases spanning the gap. The CDR3 has 14 residues. Germline V gene sequence: CDR1 SQVTM, CDR2 ANQGSEA. The CDR3: CSVEQGRANYGYTF. CDR3 coding DNA: TGCAGCGTTGAACAAGGCAGGGCTAACTATGGCTACACCTTC.

This clone has only one observation. The rearrangement links TRBV28 to TRBJ2-5, with 14 positions matching TRBD2. V was pared by 5 bases and J by 5 bases, with 10 bases of the junction left unmatched. This CDR3 comprises 17 residues. CDR1 and CDR2 (germline): MDHEN, SYDVKM. The CDR3 region is CASSQSGTSGSMETQYF. CDR3 DNA: TGTGCCAGCAGTCAATCTGGGACTAGCGGGAGTATGGAGACCCAGTACTTC.

The chain has TRBV5-6 and TRBJ2-1; TRBD2 matches 11 bases. This CDR3 spans 15 amino acids. CDR1 and CDR2 from the germline V gene are SGHDT and YYEEEE. Trimming cost V 5 bases and J 8 bases; bases outside gene matches: 9. The CDR3 nucleotides read TGTGCCAGCAGGTCTAGCGGGAGGATTGGGGATGAGCAGTTCTTC. It is translated as CASRSSGRIGDEQFF.

The chain is built from TRBV19 and TRBJ1-1; D may be TRBD1 (6 bases). This CDR3 contains 16 residues. The V end was cut by 1 base, the J end by 1 base, with 13 bases between. Germline values: CDR1 LNHDA, CDR2 SQIVND (reference sequence). The CDR3, as DNA: TGTGCCAGTAGTATAGTATCCGGGACACCGAACACTGAAGCTTTCTTT. Translating gives CASSIVSGTPNTEAFF.

In its sample, this clone was seen once. The V gene is TRBV5-4, the J gene TRBJ2-3; possible D gene TRBD2, 6 bases. V shed 0 bases and J shed 1 base, with 9 bases lying between them. In germline, CDR1 is SGHNT, CDR2 YYREEE (reference sequence). The CDR3 extends over 15 amino acids. The CDR3 DNA reads as TGTGCCAGCAGCTTGGAGGCTAGCGGCACAGATACGCAGTATTTT. Residues: CASSLEASGTDTQYF.

The rearrangement uses TRBV7-8 and TRBJ2-7; 9 bases are shared with TRBD2. Germline CDR1 reads SGHVS; CDR2 reads FQNEAQ. With 6 bases clipped from V and 7 bases from J, the junction kept 7 bases outside the gene matches. The CDR3 covers 13 residues. The CDR3 reads CASRTGTSWEQYF. The CDR3 DNA follows: TGTGCCAGCAGAACCGGGACTAGCTGGGAGCAGTACTTC.

V is TRBV5-4 and J is TRBJ1-6; tentatively, D is TRBD1 (5 bases). The germline CDR1 and CDR2 sequences are SGHNT and YYREEE (reference sequence). CDR3 length equals 13 residues. V shed 4 bases and J shed 6 bases, with 8 bases lying between them. CDR3 DNA sequence: TGTGCCAGCAGCCACGACAGTAATTCACCCCTCCACTTT. This codes for CASSHDSNSPLHF.

The chain links TRBV6-5 to TRBJ1-1; TRBD1 agrees at 10 bases. Germline trimming cut 7 bases from V and 8 bases from J; bases unmatched to any gene: 7. CDR3 length equals 13 residues. Germline CDR1 MNHEY, CDR2 SVGAGI. CDR3 protein: CASTDRTGGEAFF. Written as DNA, the CDR3 is TGTGCCAGCACCGACCGGACAGGGGGAGAAGCTTTCTTT.